This is a list of T cell receptor beta chains from one sample in a study of CD8+CD57+ T cells in acquired aplastic anemia. TCRdb called the reads again in MiXCR, with one record for every CDR3 protein. Found here are some 200,000 distinct CDR3 sequences, around 47% of them singletons; the top ten hold approximately 9.4%. The specimen was sorted CD4+, CD8+, or CD8+CD57+ T cells (not recorded which) from PBMCs. These TCRs come from a human donor with aplastic anemia. Both conserved end residues are part of each CDR3. The D gene is left open where the match is weak. Not every row has a clone size; where given, it reads once, few, many or a size class.

NA	TRBV7-8	TRBJ1-1	13	NA	TGTGCCAGCAGCTTGCGATATAACACTGAAGCTTTCTTT	CASSLRYNTEAFF
many	TRBV7-9	TRBJ2-7	15	NA	TGTGCCAGCAGCTCCCCGGGGGACGGCTCCTACGAGCAGTACTTC	CASSSPGDGSYEQYF
NA	TRBV19	TRBJ1-5	13	NA	TGTGCCAGTGCCACGGGGTCTCCTCAGCCCCAGCATTTT	CASATGSPQPQHF
many	TRBV11-3	TRBJ2-7	13	NA	TGTGCCAGCAGGGAAGGCCCGGACTACGAGCAGTACTTC	CASREGPDYEQYF
many	TRBV20-1	TRBJ1-6	13	NA	TGCAGTGCCCAGGGTCCTTTCAATTCACCCCTCCACTTT	CSAQGPFNSPLHF
many	TRBV20-1	TRBJ1-1	13	TRBD1	TGCAGTGCTAGGTGGACAGGGAACACTGAAGCTTTCTTT	CSARWTGNTEAFF
few	TRBV4-2	TRBJ1-4	20	NA	TGTGCCAGCAGCCCAATACCTAAACCCCGACCCTGGGGCCCCAAAGAAAAACTGTTTTTT	CASSPIPKPRPWGPKEKLFF
few	TRBV30	TRBJ2-5	13	NA	TGTGCCTGGAGTGTACTAGGCGGCGAGACCCAGTACTTC	CAWSVLGGETQYF
NA	TRBV27	TRBJ1-1	15	TRBD1	TGTGCCAGCAGTTTATACGGGACAGTGAACACTGAAGCTTTCTTT	CASSLYGTVNTEAFF
NA	TRBV7-2	TRBJ2-7	15	NA	TGTGCCAGCAGCTTAGGGTTAGCACAGGCTTACGAGCAGTACTTC	CASSLGLAQAYEQYF
NA	TRBV10-3	TRBJ2-1	18	TRBD2	TGTGCCATCAGTGAGGGGACTAGCGGGAGCGACTCCTACAATGAGCAGTTCTTC	CAISEGTSGSDSYNEQFF
many	TRBV5-1	TRBJ2-7	15	TRBD2	TGCGCCAGCAGCTTGGGGGCTAGCGGGATCCACGAGCAGTACTTC	CASSLGASGIHEQYF
once	TRBV19	TRBJ2-7	13	NA	TGTGCCAGTAGTACACAAGAACGACGGGAGCAGTACTTC	CASSTQERREQYF
once	TRBV29-1	TRBJ2-1	12	NA	TGCAGCGTTGTAAGGAGCTTGGAGGAGCAGTTCTTC	CSVVRSLEEQFF
few	TRBV10-3	TRBJ2-7	12	NA	TGTGCCATTTGGGAGGAGGCCTACGAGCAGTACTTC	CAIWEEAYEQYF
NA	TRBV24-1	TRBJ2-3	16	TRBD2	TGTGCCACCAGGGCCAGACTAGCGGGAGACTCAGATACGCAGTATTTT	CATRARLAGDSDTQYF
NA	TRBV10-1	TRBJ2-2	14	TRBD2	TGCGCCAGCAGAGGACTAGCGAACACCGGGGAGCTGTTTTTT	CASRGLANTGELFF
NA	TRBV7-9	TRBJ2-5	16	NA	TGTGCCAGCAGCCCCCTTGGGAGGTCCCGGCCAGAGACCCAGTACTTC	CASSPLGRSRPETQYF
NA	TRBV20-1	TRBJ1-2	12	TRBD1	TGCAGTGCTGCGGGACAGGGTGGTGGCTACACCTTC	CSAAGQGGGYTF
few	TRBV20-1	TRBJ2-7	12	NA	TGCAGTGCTAGAGGGCAGTCCTACGAGCAGTACTTC	CSARGQSYEQYF
NA	TRBV15	TRBJ1-1	13	TRBD1	TGTGCCACCCGCTGGACAGGGGGAGGTGAAGCTTTCTTT	CATRWTGGGEAFF
few	TRBV19	TRBJ2-7	15	NA	TGTGCCAGTAGAATTACGGACGGTTCGACCTACGAGCAGTACTTC	CASRITDGSTYEQYF
few	TRBV29-1	TRBJ1-3	14	TRBD1	TGCAGCGTCAAGGGACAGGGGGCTGGAAACACCATATATTTT	CSVKGQGAGNTIYF
few	TRBV24-1	TRBJ2-1	13	NA	TGTGCCACCAGTGATGCCCCGGGTCATGAGCAGTTCTTC	CATSDAPGHEQFF
few	TRBV6-5	TRBJ2-2	13	NA	TGTGCCAGCAGTTACTTAGCAAGCGGGGAGCTGTTTTTT	CASSYLASGELFF
many	TRBV25-1	TRBJ2-7	13	NA	TGTGCCAGCAGTGTGGCGGGGAGCTACGAGCAGTACTTC	CASSVAGSYEQYF
NA	TRBV24-1	TRBJ2-3	16	NA	TGTGCCACCAGTGATTTCGGCAGGGGAAAATCAGATACGCAGTGTTTT	CATSDFGRGKSDTQCF
few	TRBV2	TRBJ2-1	14	NA	TGTGCCAGCAGTGAACAGGGATCCTACAATGAGCAGTTCTTC	CASSEQGSYNEQFF
few	TRBV7-3	TRBJ2-7	15	TRBD2	TGTGCCAGCAGCTTAGGTAGCGGGATAACCTACGAGCAGTACTTC	CASSLGSGITYEQYF
NA	TRBV6-4	TRBJ1-2	10	NA	TGTGCCAGCAGTTATAACGGCTACACCTTC	CASSYNGYTF
many	TRBV7-2	TRBJ2-3	12	NA	TGTGCCAGCAGCTGGTCGGCAGATACGCAGTATTTT	CASSWSADTQYF